These 17 T cell receptor beta chains were sequenced from one sample in a study of CD8 T cells in Susac syndrome. Reverse transcription used roughly 0.45 to 1 ug RNA and random hexamers. A single record per CDR3 protein comes from TCRdb applying MiXCR to the immunoSEQ multiplex PCR reads. The table includes some 120,000 distinct CDR3 sequences, under 95% detected once. The sequenced sample consisted of CD8+ T cells from PBMCs. The receptors here all came from a human donor with multiple sclerosis.

This clonotype showed up just once. The V gene is TRBV9, the J gene TRBJ1-2; D is undetermined. The CDR3 runs 14 residues. Germline CDR1 SGDLS, CDR2 YYNGEE. V dropped 0 bases and J dropped 0 bases, with 6 bases sitting between them. The CDR3 protein is CASSVGPTNYGYTF. The CDR3 nucleotides read TGTGCCAGCAGCGTAGGGCCGACTAACTATGGCTACACCTTC.

This chain links TRBV7-9 with TRBJ1-1, with TRBD1 as a possible D gene (5 bases). V was shortened by 8 bases and J by 4 bases, with 11 bases between the two germline ends. The CDR3 has 12 amino acids. In germline, CDR1 is SEHNR, CDR2 FQNEAQ (reference sequence). In DNA, the CDR3 is TGTGCCAGCCGCGCGAGGGGCACTGAAGCTTTCTTT. Its translation: CASRARGTEAFF.

The genes are TRBV12-3 or TRBV12-4 and TRBJ2-3; possibly TRBD1 or TRBD2 for D (6 bases each). The CDR3 extends over 16 amino acids. V gave up 6 bases and J gave up 3 bases, with 19 bases separating them. The CDR3 DNA follows: TGTGCCAGCAGCCCCGGGGGACATCAACAGACAGATACGCAGTATTTT. This codes for CASSPGGHQQTDTQYF.

This clonotype occurred a few times. The chain has TRBV11-2 and TRBJ2-5; TRBD2 might be the D (5 bases). CDR3 length: 12 amino acids. The germline gives CDR1 SGHAT, CDR2 FQNNGV. Deletions cut 2 bases from V and 5 bases from J, with 6 bases between. The CDR3 spells CASSLSGETQYF. CDR3 coding DNA: TGTGCCAGCAGCTTATCGGGGGAGACCCAGTACTTC. Supplemented by reference TRBV11-2 and TRBJ2-5, the full variable domain reads EAGVAQSPRYKIIEKRQSVAFWCNPISGHATLYWYQQILGQGPKLLIQFQNNGVVDDSQLPKDRFSAERLKGVDSTLKIQPAKLEDSAVYLCASSLSGETQYFGPGTRLLVL.

The chain recombines TRBV7-9 with TRBJ2-1, with 10 bases lining up with TRBD2. The V gene's germline CDR1 is SEHNR and CDR2 FQNEAQ (reference sequence). There are 15 residues in the CDR3. J was trimmed by 6 bases and V by 5 bases; bases with no gene match: 7. CDR3 in amino acids: CASSPSGRALNEQFF. CDR3 in DNA: TGTGCCAGCAGCCCAAGCGGGAGGGCCCTCAATGAGCAGTTCTTC.

DNA of the CDR3: TGTGCCAGCAGTTTTGGTAGTCTAAATGTGGAGCAGTTCTTC. Its protein product is CASSFGSLNVEQFF. The V gene is TRBV27, the J gene TRBJ2-1, with no clear D. This CDR3 is 14 amino acids long. Germline lookup yields CDR1 MNHEY and CDR2 SMNVEV (reference sequence). V was trimmed by 3 bases and J by 10 bases, leaving 16 bases between them.

The chain joins TRBV7-8 to TRBJ2-7, with D tentatively TRBD1 (6 bases). Trimming removed 1 base at V and 3 bases at J, with 13 bases between. This CDR3 is 15 amino acids long. CDR1 and CDR2 from the germline V gene are SGHVS and FQNEAQ. This chain's CDR3 is CASSLGTGLSYEQYF. DNA of the CDR3: TGTGCCAGCAGCTTAGGAACAGGGTTGAGCTACGAGCAGTACTTC.

The rearrangement links TRBV6-2 or TRBV6-3 to TRBJ2-7; D is possibly TRBD2 (5 bases). Trimming took 6 bases from V and 2 from J, leaving 11 bases between them. This CDR3 contains 13 residues. From germline, CDR1 is MNHEY and CDR2 SVGEGT. The DNA of the CDR3 is TGTGCCAGCAGGGTGACTACTACCTACGAGCAGTACTTC. Protein sequence: CASRVTTTYEQYF.

This chain joins TRBV7-9 and TRBJ1-2; TRBD1 is a possible D gene (6 bases). The CDR3 runs to 15 residues. Germline V gene data show CDR1 as SEHNR and CDR2 as FQNEAQ (reference sequence). Between the trimmed V and J ends, which lost 3 bases and 2 bases, there was a span of 13 bases. This CDR3 reads CASSFNLQGNYGYTF. The DNA of the CDR3 is TGTGCCAGCAGCTTCAACCTACAGGGAAACTATGGCTACACCTTC.

The rearrangement joins TRBV5-1 to TRBJ1-5; D possibly corresponds to TRBD1 (6 bases). The length of the CDR3 is 15 residues. In germline, CDR1 is SGHRS, CDR2 YFSETQ. V lost 0 bases, J lost 5 bases, and 12 bases lay in between. CDR3 in amino acids: CASSLAGGTDQPQHF. CDR3 in DNA: TGCGCCAGCAGCTTGGCCGGGGGCACGGATCAGCCCCAGCATTTT. Combining the CDR3 with reference TRBV5-1 and TRBJ1-5 gives the whole variable domain KAGVTQTPRYLIKTRGQQVTLSCSPISGHRSVSWYQQTPGQGLQFLFEYFSETQRNKGNFPGRFSGRQFSNSRSEMNVSTLELGDSALYLCASSLAGGTDQPQHFGDGTRLSIL.

For the CDR3, the DNA is TGTGCCAGCAGCCAGGAGCGGGGCCCGCCGGAGCAGTACTTC. Its translation is CASSQERGPPEQYF. V usage is TRBV3-1 and J usage is TRBJ2-7, with 7 bases that match TRBD2. The germline CDR1 and CDR2 sequences are LGHDT and YNNKEL (reference sequence). Losses at the gene ends were 3 bases for V and 7 bases for J; bases not matched to a gene: 9. CDR3 length: 14 residues.

V and J are TRBV3-1 and TRBJ2-7, with D possibly TRBD2 on 6 matching bases. V was shortened by 0 bases and J by 3 bases, with 9 bases between the two germline ends. Germline V gene data show CDR1 as LGHDT and CDR2 as YNNKEL (reference sequence). The CDR3 length is 14 residues. CDR3 sequence: CASSQDRDFYEQYF. The CDR3 DNA sequence: TGTGCCAGCAGCCAAGATAGGGACTTCTACGAGCAGTACTTC.

V and J are TRBV3-1 and TRBJ2-6; maybe TRBD1 (6 bases). The CDR3 has 18 residues. Germline V gives CDR1 LGHDT, CDR2 YNNKEL (reference sequence). Between the trimmed V and J ends, which lost 4 bases and 0 bases, there was a span of 16 bases. CDR3 residues: CASSPRRQEISGANVLTF. The DNA for the CDR3 is TGTGCCAGCAGCCCCCGGAGACAGGAGATCTCTGGGGCCAACGTCCTGACTTTC. Full variable domain (remainder filled in from reference TRBV3-1 and TRBJ2-6): DTAVSQTPKYLVTQMGNDKSIKCEQNLGHDTMYWYKQDSKKFLKIMFSYNNKELIINETVPNRFSPKSPDKAHLNLHINSLELGDSAVYFCASSPRRQEISGANVLTFGAGSRLTVL.

The chain links TRBV15 to TRBJ2-7, with D perhaps TRBD1 (6 bases). Germline V gives CDR1 LNHNV, CDR2 YYDKDF (reference sequence). V lost 5 bases, J lost 4 bases, and 18 bases lay in between. There are 15 residues in the CDR3. The CDR3 nucleotides read TGTGCCACCAGCGGACCCGGGACACCGGCGTACGAGCAGTACTTC. As protein: CATSGPGTPAYEQYF.

The J gene is TRBJ2-1, the V gene TRBV7-8; perhaps TRBD2 as D (5 bases). The V gene's germline CDR1 is SGHVS and CDR2 FQNEAQ. The CDR3 is made up of 14 amino acids. Trimming removed 5 bases at V and 6 bases at J, with 14 bases between. The CDR3 DNA sequence: TGTGCCAGCAGCCCTCTGACTAACCCCAATGAGCAGTTCTTC. This codes for CASSPLTNPNEQFF.

This chain links TRBV20-1 with TRBJ1-1, with D hard to call. Germline V CDR1 and CDR2: DFQATT, SNEGSKA (reference sequence). Deletions cut 0 bases from V and 8 bases from J, with 13 bases between. The CDR3 is made up of 13 amino acids. The CDR3 region has the DNA TGCAGTGCTAGAGATCCCCCTCTTCCGGAAGCTTTCTTT. It specifies CSARDPPLPEAFF.

There are a few counts of this clonotype. This sequence joins TRBV10-3 and TRBJ2-1; D might be TRBD1 (5 bases). The V end lost 5 bases, the J end lost 5 bases, and 13 bases lay between the germline ends. This CDR3 region has 14 residues. CDR1 is ENHRY, CDR2 SYGVKD, per germline. CDR3 protein: CAISNNPGNNEQFF. The DNA for the CDR3 is TGTGCCATCAGTAATAACCCAGGGAACAATGAGCAGTTCTTC.